This is a list of T cell receptor beta chains from one sample in a study of OX40 agonist ivuxolimab in advanced cancers. Assay: immunoSEQ multiplex PCR; the TCRdb copy retains only in-frame clones and omits some. This sample yields around 67,000 clones, of which 84% are seen a single time; approximately 8% belongs to the top ten. Sequencing was performed on CD4+ or CD8+ T cells sorted from blood, taken in a trial of the OX40 agonist ivuxolimab. Receptors were obtained from an adult with an advanced solid tumor such as melanoma, head and neck, liver or kidney cancer. Both conserved end residues are part of each CDR3. Each record gives: J gene, V gene, CDR3 protein.

j_call: TRBJ1-5; v_call: TRBV28; cdr3_aa: CASSLSRIGTRKGGNQPQHF
j_call: TRBJ2-1; v_call: TRBV28; cdr3_aa: CASSSTGGEQFF
j_call: TRBJ1-3; v_call: TRBV11-2; cdr3_aa: CASSLKTYSGNTIYF
j_call: TRBJ1-1; v_call: TRBV7-8; cdr3_aa: CASSLGTDNEAFF
j_call: TRBJ1-1; v_call: TRBV5-6; cdr3_aa: CASSFFQGPEAFF
j_call: TRBJ2-7; v_call: TRBV11-2; cdr3_aa: CASSHRGGLQGGSYEQYF
j_call: TRBJ2-5; v_call: TRBV7-2; cdr3_aa: CASSLGASGRYETQYF
j_call: TRBJ1-6; v_call: TRBV27; cdr3_aa: CASSFQGGNSPLHF
j_call: TRBJ2-3; v_call: TRBV15; cdr3_aa: CATSSTPTAYTQYF
j_call: TRBJ2-3; v_call: TRBV7-8; cdr3_aa: CASSLQGADTQYF
j_call: TRBJ2-1; v_call: TRBV4-3; cdr3_aa: CASSQRTGGQFF
j_call: TRBJ1-2; v_call: TRBV19; cdr3_aa: CATSPSGQGAAIYGYTF
j_call: TRBJ2-3; v_call: TRBV9; cdr3_aa: CASSVDGRPSTDTQYF
j_call: TRBJ2-1; v_call: TRBV6-6; cdr3_aa: CASRRTGNYNEQFF
j_call: TRBJ1-5; v_call: TRBV27; cdr3_aa: CASSFSQNQPQHF
j_call: TRBJ2-7; v_call: TRBV5-4; cdr3_aa: CASSLTGYEQYF
j_call: TRBJ1-5; v_call: TRBV7-9; cdr3_aa: CASSLVGQNQPQHF
j_call: TRBJ1-2; v_call: TRBV5-4; cdr3_aa: CASSLSPGQISLYGYTF
j_call: TRBJ2-3; v_call: TRBV28; cdr3_aa: CASRLLAAHTDTQYF
j_call: TRBJ2-5; v_call: TRBV5-1; cdr3_aa: CASSLAEAYQETQYF
j_call: TRBJ2-2; v_call: TRBV7-3; cdr3_aa: CASSLSPGRTGELFF
j_call: TRBJ1-2; v_call: TRBV28; cdr3_aa: CASSLRGQGNYGYTF
j_call: TRBJ2-7; v_call: TRBV15; cdr3_aa: CATSRTSGYEQYF
j_call: TRBJ2-1; v_call: TRBV7-9; cdr3_aa: CASSARGTVNEQFF
j_call: TRBJ2-7; v_call: TRBV6-5; cdr3_aa: CASSGRSYEQYF
j_call: TRBJ2-7; v_call: TRBV6-1; cdr3_aa: CASSEAQTWAYEQYF
j_call: TRBJ2-7; v_call: TRBV18; cdr3_aa: CASSPPWGQPTSYEQYF
j_call: TRBJ2-2; v_call: TRBV9; cdr3_aa: CASSFYTGELFF
j_call: TRBJ2-7; v_call: TRBV5-4; cdr3_aa: CASSLSGQLYEQYF
j_call: TRBJ1-3; v_call: TRBV7-6; cdr3_aa: CASSLEHAGGSGNTIYF
j_call: TRBJ2-5; v_call: TRBV28; cdr3_aa: CASSLQVPADQETQYF
j_call: TRBJ1-1; v_call: TRBV29-1; cdr3_aa: CSVQGWHPPYTEAFF
j_call: TRBJ1-4; v_call: TRBV4-3; cdr3_aa: CASSRTGTGNEKLFF
j_call: TRBJ2-3; v_call: TRBV5-4; cdr3_aa: CASSSKRQSDTQYF
j_call: TRBJ1-6; v_call: TRBV6-5; cdr3_aa: CASSYWWSSYNSPLHF
j_call: TRBJ2-7; v_call: TRBV7-9; cdr3_aa: CASSWVSSGAYEQYF
j_call: TRBJ2-5; v_call: TRBV7-9; cdr3_aa: CASSLQGSEMYQETQYF
j_call: TRBJ2-2; v_call: TRBV15; cdr3_aa: CATSSHGQSGELFF
j_call: TRBJ2-7; v_call: TRBV4-2; cdr3_aa: CASSQGDSDYEQYF
j_call: TRBJ1-5; v_call: TRBV2; cdr3_aa: CASTQGQTNQPQHF
j_call: TRBJ2-7; v_call: TRBV7-2; cdr3_aa: CASSLGSGQGFSWYEQYF
j_call: TRBJ2-7; v_call: TRBV6-5; cdr3_aa: CASSRQGGEQYF
j_call: TRBJ2-7; v_call: TRBV7-8; cdr3_aa: CASSLVREGSYEQYF
j_call: TRBJ2-3; v_call: TRBV4-2; cdr3_aa: CASSQYEAVSTDTQYF
j_call: TRBJ2-4; v_call: TRBV4-3; cdr3_aa: CASSHRTGANIQYF
j_call: TRBJ2-1; v_call: TRBV4-1; cdr3_aa: CASSSGLQRNEQFF
j_call: TRBJ1-5; v_call: TRBV30; cdr3_aa: CAWSQGALYAQPQHF